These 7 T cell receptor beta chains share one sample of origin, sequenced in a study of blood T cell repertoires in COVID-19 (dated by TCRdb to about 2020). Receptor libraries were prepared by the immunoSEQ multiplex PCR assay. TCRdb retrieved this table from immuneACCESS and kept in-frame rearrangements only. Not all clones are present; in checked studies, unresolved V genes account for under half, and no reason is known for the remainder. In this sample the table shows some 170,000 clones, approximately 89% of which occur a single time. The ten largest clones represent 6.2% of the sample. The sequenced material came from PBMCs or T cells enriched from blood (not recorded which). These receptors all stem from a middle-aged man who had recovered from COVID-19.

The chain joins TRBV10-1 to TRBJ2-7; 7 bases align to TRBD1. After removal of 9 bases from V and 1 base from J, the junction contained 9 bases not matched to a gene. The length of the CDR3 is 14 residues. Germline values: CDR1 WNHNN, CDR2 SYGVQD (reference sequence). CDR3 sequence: CASSRDSASYEQYF. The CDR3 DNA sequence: TGCGCCAGTTCCCGGGACAGCGCGTCCTACGAGCAGTACTTC.

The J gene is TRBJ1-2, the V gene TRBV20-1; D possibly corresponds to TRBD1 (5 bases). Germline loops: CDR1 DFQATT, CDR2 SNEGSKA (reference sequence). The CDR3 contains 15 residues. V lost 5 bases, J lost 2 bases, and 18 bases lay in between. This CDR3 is CSAGGDSGGNYGYTF. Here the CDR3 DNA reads TGCAGTGCTGGTGGGGATAGTGGGGGGAACTATGGCTACACCTTC.

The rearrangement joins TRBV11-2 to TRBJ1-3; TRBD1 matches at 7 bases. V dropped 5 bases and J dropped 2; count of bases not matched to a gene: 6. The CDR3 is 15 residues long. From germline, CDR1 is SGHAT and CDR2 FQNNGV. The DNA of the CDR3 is TGTGCCAGCAGCCCAACAGGGGCTCCTGGAAACACCATATATTTT. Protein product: CASSPTGAPGNTIYF.

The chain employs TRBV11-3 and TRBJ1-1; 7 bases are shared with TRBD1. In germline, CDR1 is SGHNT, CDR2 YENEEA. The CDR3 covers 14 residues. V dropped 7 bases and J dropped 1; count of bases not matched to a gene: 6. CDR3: CASTSYRGNTEAFF. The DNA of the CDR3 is TGTGCCAGCACCTCCTACAGGGGGAACACTGAAGCTTTCTTT.

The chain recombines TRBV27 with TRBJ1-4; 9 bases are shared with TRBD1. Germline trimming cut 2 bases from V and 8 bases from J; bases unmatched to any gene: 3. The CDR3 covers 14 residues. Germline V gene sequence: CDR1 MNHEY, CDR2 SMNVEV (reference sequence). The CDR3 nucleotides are TGTGCCAGCAGTTTAATGGGGACAGGGGAAAAACTGTTTTTT. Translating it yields CASSLMGTGEKLFF.

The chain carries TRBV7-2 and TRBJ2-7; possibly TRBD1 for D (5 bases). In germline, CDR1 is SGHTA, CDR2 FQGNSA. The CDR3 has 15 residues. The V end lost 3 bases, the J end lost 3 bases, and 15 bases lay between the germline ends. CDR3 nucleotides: TGTGCCAGCAGCTTTTCAGGACACTCCTACTACGAGCAGTACTTC. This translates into CASSFSGHSYYEQYF.

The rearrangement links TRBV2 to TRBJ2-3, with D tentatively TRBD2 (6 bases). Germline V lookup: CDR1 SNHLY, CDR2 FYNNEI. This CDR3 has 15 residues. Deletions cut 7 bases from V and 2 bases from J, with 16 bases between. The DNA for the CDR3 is TGTGCCAGCACTAGAGGAGTGGACTACACAGATACGCAGTATTTT. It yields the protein CASTRGVDYTDTQYF.